The clone carrying this T cell receptor (beta chain) appeared a single time. This record belongs to a study of blood T cell repertoires in COVID-19. Overall study context: Sites across the United States, Italy and Spain contributed samples from acute and convalescent COVID-19.

Seattle patient enrollment occurred during active infection, with longitudinal follow-up thereafter. Sequencing was performed with immunoSEQ multiplex PCR; in TCRdb, only in-frame clones are kept and a portion is missing. This table holds 25,000 to 30,000 clones, about 92% found once. CDR3 length: 16 residues. In germline, CDR1 is ENHRY, CDR2 SYGVKD. V shed 6 bases, J shed 9 bases, and the junction held 11 bases outside the gene matches. Sequencing input: peripheral blood. This chain connects TRBV10-3 to TRBJ2-1; 13 bases align to TRBD2. This TCR was recovered from a woman in her 70s with COVID-19, enrolled during active disease. The chain's CDR3 is CAIREGTSGTLREQFF. The CDR3 region has the DNA TGTGCCATCAGGGAGGGGACTAGCGGGACTCTTCGTGAGCAGTTCTTC.